The present T cell receptor beta chain was sequenced within a study of technical replicates of blood from a handful of donors. TCRdb keeps only in-frame clones here, not all; method: immunoSEQ multiplex PCR. The sample holds some 80,000 clones, over 75% seen once. Germline-derived CDR1 and CDR2 are LGHNA and YSLEER. V was clipped by 5 bases and J by 4 bases; unmatched bases: 4. The CDR3 runs to 14 residues. This chain uses TRBV4-3 with TRBJ2-2, with 7 bases fitting TRBD1. Sample: T cells isolated from PBMCs. The TCR comes from a human donor in good health. CDR3 protein: CASSIYRGTGELFF. The CDR3 nucleotides read TGCGCCAGCAGCATCTACAGGGGCACCGGGGAGCTGTTTTTT.